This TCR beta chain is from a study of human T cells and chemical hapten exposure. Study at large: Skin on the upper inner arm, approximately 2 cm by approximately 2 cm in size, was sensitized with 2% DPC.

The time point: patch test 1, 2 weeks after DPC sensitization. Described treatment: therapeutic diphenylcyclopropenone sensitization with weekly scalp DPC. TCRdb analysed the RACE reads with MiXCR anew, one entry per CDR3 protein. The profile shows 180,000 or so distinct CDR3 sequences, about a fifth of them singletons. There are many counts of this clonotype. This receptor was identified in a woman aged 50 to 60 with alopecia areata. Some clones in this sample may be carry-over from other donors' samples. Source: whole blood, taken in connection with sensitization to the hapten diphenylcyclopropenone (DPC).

This chain's CDR3 is CASSFRTGGEKLFF. Here the CDR3 DNA reads TGTGCCAGCAGCTTCAGGACGGGGGGGGAAAAACTGTTTTTT. The chain employs TRBV7-6 and TRBJ1-4; D might be TRBD1 (5 bases). V was shortened by 3 bases and J by 8 bases, with 13 bases between the two germline ends. CDR3 size: 14 residues. CDR1 is SGHVS and CDR2 is FNYEAQ in the germline V gene.